This passage covers 15 T cell receptor beta chains from one sample sequenced in a study of T cell repertoires in cytomegalovirus infection (dated by TCRdb to about 2019). In light of the paper, this sample's treatment or condition label describes: in vitro stimulation with specific CMV peptide epitopes to enrich CMV-specific T cells. The instrument given in TCRdb is Illumina HiSeq 1500. Using fastp trimming at Q25 and MiXCR clonotype assembly, TCRdb reanalyzed the public sequencing data and kept in-frame beta chains. Rows are combined by CDR3 protein, so each entry shows the most common genes and DNA. The sample has about 700,000 distinct CDR3 sequences on record, approximately 33% of them singletons. In total, the top ten clones hold roughly 18% of the sample. Their target antigens are unknown. The specimen was cultured PBMCs, collected from culture after CMV antigen stimulation. These receptors all stem from a human donor in good health (CMV status not recorded). Some clones in this sample may be carry-over from other donors' samples.

This clonotype showed up just a few times. J is TRBJ2-7 and V is TRBV4-2, with D perhaps TRBD1 (7 bases). This CDR3 has 14 amino acids. CDR1 and CDR2 (germline): LGHNA, YNFKEQ. Trimming stripped 3 bases from V and 3 bases from J, with 12 bases between. CDR3 DNA: TGTGCCAGCAGCCAGGGGGGACAGAGCTACGAGCAGTACTTC. As protein: CASSQGGQSYEQYF.

The rearrangement uses TRBV6-1 and TRBJ2-7; 7 nucleotides agree with TRBD2. CDR3 length: 15 residues. Germline trimming cut 5 bases from V and 6 bases from J; bases unmatched to any gene: 13. CDR1 and CDR2 from the germline V gene are MNHNS and SASEGT. CDR3 residues: CASSPTGGILSEQYF. In DNA, the CDR3 is TGTGCCAGCAGTCCTACGGGGGGTATCCTTTCCGAGCAGTACTTC.

V gene TRBV18 combines with J gene TRBJ2-7, with TRBD2 identical over 9 bases. This CDR3 has 15 residues. Trimming took 4 bases from V and 7 from J; bases not matched to a gene: 11. In germline, CDR1 is KGHSH, CDR2 LQKENI. CDR3 nucleotides: TGTGCCAGCTCACTTGCGGGAGGGCCAGTCGGGGAGCAGTACTTC. It codes for CASSLAGGPVGEQYF. The full variable domain, rest sourced from reference TRBV18 and TRBJ2-7, is NAGVMQNPRHLVRRRGQEARLRCSPMKGHSHVYWYRQLPEEGLKFMVYLQKENIIDESGMPKERFSAEFPKEGPSILRIQQVVRGDSAAYFCASSLAGGPVGEQYFGPGTRLTVT.

This clonotype appeared a few times. CDR3 sequence: CASSRTGMTVYTF. In DNA, the CDR3 is TGTGCCAGCAGTCGGACAGGGATGACTGTCTACACCTTC. V usage is TRBV11-2 and J usage is TRBJ1-2; 8 bases are a match to TRBD1. Trimming cost V 6 bases and J 10 bases; bases outside gene matches: 10. The germline gives CDR1 SGHAT, CDR2 FQNNGV. There are 13 residues in the CDR3. The entire variable domain, with the rest obtained from reference TRBV11-2 and TRBJ1-2, is as follows: EAGVAQSPRYKIIEKRQSVAFWCNPISGHATLYWYQQILGQGPKLLIQFQNNGVVDDSQLPKDRFSAERLKGVDSTLKIQPAKLEDSAVYLCASSRTGMTVYTFGSGTRLTVV.

A few counts support this clonotype. The chain carries TRBV7-2 and TRBJ2-1, with 12 bases aligning to TRBD2. Losses at the gene ends were 4 bases for V and 7 bases for J; bases not matched to a gene: 5. Germline V gene sequence: CDR1 SGHTA, CDR2 FQGNSA. The CDR3 is made up of 15 amino acids. The CDR3 DNA follows: TGTGCCAGCAGCTCTCTAGCGGGGGGGTTTAATGAGCAGTTCTTC. Its translation is CASSSLAGGFNEQFF.

The rearrangement joins TRBV7-9 to TRBJ1-6; 8 nucleotides agree with TRBD1. The CDR3 totals 15 residues. CDR1 is SEHNR and CDR2 is FQNEAQ in the germline V gene (reference sequence). V lost 3 bases and J lost 9; bases outside the gene matches: 7. The DNA of the CDR3 is TGTGCCAGCAGCTTCCAGGGGGCGATCGGTTCACCCCTCCACTTT. It yields the protein CASSFQGAIGSPLHF.

V gene TRBV19 combines with J gene TRBJ1-5; 8 bases map to TRBD1. The trim removed 10 bases at V and 7 bases at J, leaving 6 bases unmatched. This CDR3 is built from 12 residues. The germline CDR1 and CDR2 sequences are LNHDA and SQIVND (reference sequence). The CDR3 coding sequence is TGTGCCACCCGACAGGGGAACCAGCCCCAGCATTTT. This translates into CATRQGNQPQHF.

This clonotype was seen a handful of times. The rearrangement links TRBV12-3 or TRBV12-4 to TRBJ2-1, with TRBD2 identical over 11 bases. The CDR3 extends over 17 amino acids. The junction had 15 bases not matched to a gene; V was cut back by 6 bases and J by 8 bases. The CDR3 coding sequence is TGTGCCAGCAGAACCGGGACTAGCGGTAGCGTTGCCCATGAGCAGTTCTTC. Amino acids: CASRTGTSGSVAHEQFF.

The V and J genes are TRBV25-1 and TRBJ2-7; D perhaps matches TRBD1 (5 bases). CDR3 length equals 12 residues. The ends were cut back, 10 bases at V and 2 bases at J, with 12 bases in the middle. Germline CDR1 and CDR2: MGHDK and SYGVNS. The CDR3 DNA follows: TGTGCCACATTAGGGGCGACCTACGAGCAGTACTTC. Translation gives CATLGATYEQYF.

This clonotype has just a few counts. This chain links TRBV6-5 with TRBJ2-7; TRBD2 matches 12 bases. The trim removed 0 bases at V and 5 bases at J, leaving 11 bases unmatched. Germline V lookup: CDR1 MNHEY, CDR2 SVGAGI. The CDR3 extends over 18 amino acids. This CDR3 reads CASSYSLTSGSLGHEQYF. As DNA, the CDR3 is TGTGCCAGCAGTTACTCGTTGACTAGCGGGAGCCTCGGCCACGAGCAGTACTTC.

V gene TRBV20-1 combines with J gene TRBJ2-1; TRBD2 agrees at 8 bases. Germline CDR1 reads DFQATT; CDR2 reads SNEGSKA (reference sequence). The junction had 5 bases not matched to a gene; V was cut back by 3 bases and J by 4 bases. This CDR3 has 14 amino acids. The CDR3: CSASIAGMYNEQFF. CDR3 in DNA: TGCAGTGCTAGTATAGCGGGGATGTACAATGAGCAGTTCTTC.

The rearrangement links TRBV7-2 to TRBJ1-1, with TRBD1 matching 11 bases. The V and J ends lost 5 bases and 13 bases, in that order; junction bases with no gene match: 12. The CDR3 spans 14 residues. CDR1 SGHTA and CDR2 FQGNSA come from the germline V gene. The CDR3 DNA reads TGTGCCAGCAGCACAGCAATTGGGACAGGGGGAGATTTCTTT. It encodes CASSTAIGTGGDFF.

This clonotype showed up just a few times. The chain employs TRBV27 and TRBJ1-5, with 8 bases identical to TRBD1. CDR1 MNHEY and CDR2 SMNVEV come from the germline V gene (reference sequence). This CDR3 has 13 amino acids. Losses at the gene ends were 8 bases for V and 7 bases for J; bases not matched to a gene: 7. The CDR3 loop reads CASSTGDRQPQHF. In DNA, the CDR3 is TGTGCCAGCTCGACAGGGGATAGGCAGCCCCAGCATTTT.

The CDR3 DNA follows: TGTGCCAGCAGCTTATCGAGAAAGGGACTGCCTGAGCAGTTCTTC. Its protein is CASSLSRKGLPEQFF. J is TRBJ2-1 and V is TRBV7-6, with a tentative D call TRBD2 (6 bases). The length of the CDR3 is 15 residues. V was cut by 2 bases and J by 9 bases, with 17 bases left in between. Germline CDR1 is SGHVS and CDR2 is FNYEAQ.

This clonotype was seen a few times. CDR3 in amino acids: CASSLLAGGNTGELFF. In nucleotides, the CDR3 is TGTGCCAGCAGCTTACTAGCGGGAGGTAACACCGGGGAGCTGTTTTTT. The chain carries TRBV7-2 and TRBJ2-2, with 11 bases that match TRBD2. The CDR3 contains 16 residues. In germline, CDR1 is SGHTA, CDR2 FQGNSA. With V trimmed by 2 bases and J by 2 bases, 1 base remained unmatched.